This TCR beta chain was recovered during a study of monozygotic twins with inflammatory bowel disease. Findings of the study overall: The study found lower TCRbeta diversity (inverse Simpson) in IBD patients than in healthy co-twins.

Regarding this clonotype: What it recognizes is unknown.

The length of the CDR3 is 12 residues. CDR1 and CDR2 (germline): GTSNPN, SVGIG (reference sequence). With the 5' RACE reads reprocessed, TCRdb shows one record per CDR3 protein and no DNA. The sample includes about 420,000 distinct CDR3 sequences. The material sequenced was blood. The rearrangement links TRBV30 to TRBJ1-2; TCRdb's D call, TRBD1, is unchecked because there is no DNA. The sequence came from a human donor with ulcerative colitis or Crohn's disease, or a healthy co-twin of an affected twin (not recorded which). The CDR3 loop reads CAWNGQGYGYTF. Full variable domain (missing parts from reference TRBV30 and TRBJ1-2): SQTIHQWPATLVQPVGSPLSLECTVEGTSNPNLYWYRQAAGRGLQLLFYSVGIGQISSEVPQNLSASRPQDRQFILSSKKLLLSDSGFYLCAWNGQGYGYTFGSGTRLTVV.